This entry lists 7 T cell receptor beta chains sequenced from one sample in a study of CD8+ T cells in alopecia areata. Once RNA had been extracted, it was reverse transcribed into cDNA to act as the sequencing template. Clones were read by immunoSEQ multiplex PCR, and TCRdb kept only the in-frame ones, dropping some. The sample contains around 100,000 clones, none of them singletons. Material for sequencing was lesional skin. The source is a C3H/HeJ mouse with alopecia areata. For this strain, the MHC haplotype corresponds to H2-k.

On this clone: Gene labels here are mouse ones. The CDR3 is cut off 4 residues early in the read; its end comes from the germline J gene. The chain joins TRBV29 to TRBJ2-1; tentatively, D is TRBD1 (6 bases). The CDR3 is 14 amino acids. V gave up 3 bases and J gave up 1 base, with 7 bases separating them. From germline, CDR1 is MSHET and CDR2 SYDVDS. CDR3 region: CASSLGQNYAEQFF. The sequenced part of the CDR3 DNA is TGTGCTAGCAGTTTGGGACAAAACTATGCT.

This clone was seen at least ten times. The gene names given are mouse names. Coverage ceases 4 residues before the CDR3 finishes, and the germline J gene fills in the end. The rearrangement links TRBV13-3 to TRBJ2-1, with 7 bases lining up with TRBD2. The CDR3 length is 15 residues. Per germline, CDR1 NNHDY and CDR2 SYVADS. V shed 5 bases and J 0 bases; nucleotides not matched to a gene: 5. The sequenced CDR3 bases are TGTGCCAGCAGCCTTGACTGGGATAACTATGCT. Its protein is CASSLDWDNYA. The whole CDR3 protein reads CASSLDWDNYAEQFF.

To note about this clone: Mouse gene names apply. The CDR3 bases that were read are TGCACCTGCAGTGCAGGGCAGGGGGTAAACTATGCT. Amino acid sequence: CTCSAGQGVNYA. Given in full, the CDR3 is CTCSAGQGVNYAEQFF. The rearrangement links TRBV1 to TRBJ2-1; 7 bases match TRBD1. The CDR3 extends 4 residues past the end of the read, so its final part is completed from the germline J gene. Germline assignment: CDR1 NSQYPW and CDR2 LRSPGD (reference sequence). Trimming cost V 1 base and J 1 base; bases outside gene matches: 4. CDR3 length: 16 amino acids.

This clone was seen ten or more times. The gene names here belong to mouse. The read is 4 residues too short to cover the CDR3 end, so that end is filled in from the germline J gene. The chain couples TRBV13-3 to TRBJ2-1; TRBD1 matches 8 bases. The junction had 12 bases not matched to a gene; V was cut back by 2 bases and J by 5 bases. The CDR3 is 17 amino acids. Per germline, CDR1 NNHDY and CDR2 SYVADS. This chain's CDR3 is CASSDTGGSGWNAEQFF. CDR3 DNA, as far as it was read: TGTGCCAGCAGTGACACAGGGGGGAGTGGATGGAATGCT.

This clone appeared a few times. These gene names are mouse names. The read ends 4 residues before the CDR3 terminus; that terminus is restored from the germline J gene. The same CDR3 also results from other DNA sequences found in this sample. V usage is TRBV1 and J usage is TRBJ1-1, with D perhaps matching TRBD1 (6 bases). The ends were cut back, 3 bases at V and 2 bases at J, with 13 bases in the middle. This CDR3 region has 15 residues. Germline-derived CDR1 and CDR2 are NSQYPW and LRSPGD (reference sequence). The CDR3 DNA, read in part, is TGCACCTGCAGTGCCGGGGCCAGGGGTAACACA. Protein: CTCSAGARGNT. The entire CDR3 protein is CTCSAGARGNTEVFF. Filled out from reference TRBV1 and TRBJ1-1, the complete variable domain reads VTLLEQNPRWRLVPRGQAVNLRCILKNSQYPWMSWYQQDLQKQLQWLFTLRSPGDKEVKSLPGADYLATRVTDTELRLQVANMSQGRTLYCTCSAGARGNTEVFFGKGTRLTVV.

The table lists this clone with a few counts. Genes and germline are mouse. The read ends 4 residues early relative to the CDR3; the germline J gene fills the gap. The rearrangement uses TRBV14 and TRBJ1-4; 7 positions agree with TRBD1. This CDR3 comprises 13 residues. With V trimmed by 5 bases and J by 4 bases, 2 bases remained unmatched. Germline V lookup: CDR1 SGHDT, CDR2 FRDEAV. CDR3 DNA, as far as it was read: TGTGCCAGCAGCGCAGGGGGCAACGAA. Amino acids: CASSAGGNE. The complete CDR3 sequence is CASSAGGNERLFF.

There are a few counts of this clone. The gene names here belong to mouse. Sequencing ends 4 residues short of the CDR3 end; the germline J gene provides the rest. The chain has TRBV19 and TRBJ2-1; 8 bases are a match to TRBD2. With V trimmed by 10 bases and J by 0 bases, 3 bases remained unmatched. The CDR3 is 13 amino acids. Germline V gives CDR1 FNHDT, CDR2 SITEND (reference sequence). The covered CDR3 bases are TGTGCCGTGGGGGGGGATAACTATGCT. It is translated as CAVGGDNYA. The full CDR3 protein is CAVGGDNYAEQFF.